One sample yielded the 22 T cell receptor beta chains listed below, sequenced in a study of multiple sclerosis patients with progressive multifocal leukoencephalopathy. Assay: immunoSEQ multiplex PCR; the TCRdb copy retains only in-frame clones and omits some. The sample has about 30,000 clones; more than 75% are singletons. The sample's time point: time of PML onset. The source material was PBMCs, sampled from a patient treated with natalizumab. Receptor source: a human donor with progressive multifocal leukoencephalopathy.

This rearrangement joins TRBV7-9 to TRBJ2-4, with D perhaps TRBD2 (5 bases). The CDR3 is 16 residues long. The ends were cut back, 0 bases at V and 5 bases at J, with 14 bases in the middle. Per germline, CDR1 SEHNR and CDR2 FQNEAQ (reference sequence). The CDR3 DNA follows: TGTGCCAGCAGCTTAGCGGCCGGCGGGCACCAAAACATTCAGTACTTC. Encoded protein: CASSLAAGGHQNIQYF.

The gene calls are TRBV5-6 and TRBJ2-3; D is tentatively TRBD1 or TRBD2 (6 bases each). The CDR3 sequence is 14 residues long. The V end was cut by 1 base, the J end by 5 bases, with 11 bases between. Germline CDR1 reads SGHDT; CDR2 reads YYEEEE. CDR3 loop: CASSLRGLRDTQYF. DNA for the CDR3: TGTGCCAGCAGCTTGCGGGGGCTGAGAGATACGCAGTATTTT.

The gene calls are TRBV20-1 and TRBJ2-4; D is possibly TRBD2 (6 bases). This CDR3 comprises 11 residues. Trimming pared 3 bases from V and 9 bases from J, leaving 9 bases between. Germline CDR1 and CDR2: DFQATT and SNEGSKA (reference sequence). CDR3 sequence: CSAREGIIQYF. Written as DNA, the CDR3 is TGCAGTGCTAGGGAGGGAATCATTCAGTACTTC.

The V call is TRBV9, the J call TRBJ1-2; 10 nucleotides align to TRBD1. Germline trimming cut 0 bases from V and 4 bases from J; bases unmatched to any gene: 3. Per germline, CDR1 SGDLS and CDR2 YYNGEE. This CDR3 has 15 residues. The DNA of the CDR3 is TGTGCCAGCAGCGTAGAGGGACAGGGGAGCTATGGCTACACCTTC. It translates to CASSVEGQGSYGYTF.

This chain uses TRBV2 with TRBJ1-4; D ambiguous. The CDR3 is 14 amino acids. CDR1 is SNHLY and CDR2 is FYNNEI in the germline V gene. The V and J ends lost 8 bases and 4 bases respectively, with 14 bases between them. The CDR3 region is CASAPVGSNEKLFF. The CDR3 DNA follows: TGTGCCAGCGCGCCGGTCGGGAGTAATGAAAAACTGTTTTTT.

This clone was recorded only once. The chain joins TRBV19 to TRBJ2-1; possible D gene TRBD1, 6 bases. CDR1 and CDR2 from the germline V gene are LNHDA and SQIVND (reference sequence). V lost 3 bases to trimming and J lost 5 bases, with 11 bases between them. This CDR3 has 14 residues. Here the CDR3 reads CASSIPRDNNEQFF. The CDR3 region has the DNA TGTGCCAGTAGTATCCCCCGGGACAACAATGAGCAGTTCTTC.

The chain links TRBV28 to TRBJ1-5; perhaps TRBD1 as D (5 bases). The V end was cut by 6 bases, the J end by 7 bases, with 22 bases between. CDR1 MDHEN and CDR2 SYDVKM come from the germline V gene. This CDR3 spans 16 amino acids. The CDR3: CASSLRGRDPGQPQHF. The CDR3 region has the DNA TGTGCCAGCAGCTTAAGGGGCCGGGACCCAGGGCAGCCCCAGCATTTT.

The chain carries TRBV4-3 and TRBJ2-1; 9 nucleotides line up with TRBD1. This CDR3 is 12 amino acids long. Germline V CDR1 and CDR2: LGHNA, YSLEER. J was trimmed by 12 bases and V by 8 bases; bases with no gene match: 8. The CDR3 DNA reads TGCGCCAGCGTACAGGGGGCGCTGACGCAGTTCTTC. Translated: CASVQGALTQFF.

The CDR3 here is CASSFQGASTDTQYF. CDR3 DNA sequence: TGCGCCAGCAGCTTCCAGGGGGCAAGCACAGATACGCAGTATTTT. The V call is TRBV5-1, the J call TRBJ2-3; 8 bases map to TRBD1. The J segment lost 0 bases and the V segment lost 2 bases, leaving 2 bases of the junction unmatched. The CDR3 contains 15 residues. CDR1 is SGHRS, CDR2 YFSETQ, per germline.

V gene TRBV7-2 combines with J gene TRBJ2-7, with D possibly being TRBD2 (6 bases). Per germline, CDR1 SGHTA and CDR2 FQGNSA. The ends were cut back, 2 bases at V and 3 bases at J, with 11 bases in the middle. The CDR3 runs 14 residues. CDR3 nucleotides: TGTGCCAGCAGCTTACACGGGAGAAACTACGAGCAGTACTTC. Its protein product is CASSLHGRNYEQYF. The full variable domain, in which reference TRBV7-2 and TRBJ2-7 provide the parts outside the CDR3, is GAGVSQSPSNKVTEKGKDVELRCDPISGHTALYWYRQSLGQGLEFLIYFQGNSAPDKSGLPSDRFSAERTGGSVSTLTIQRTQQEDSAVYLCASSLHGRNYEQYFGPGTRLTVT.

The V gene is TRBV19, the J gene TRBJ1-5, with 7 positions matching TRBD1. The J segment lost 4 bases and the V segment lost 4 bases, leaving 10 bases of the junction unmatched. The CDR3 is made up of 16 amino acids. CDR1 and CDR2 from the germline V gene are LNHDA and SQIVND (reference sequence). The CDR3 DNA sequence: TGTGCCAGTAGTAGATCAGGGACAGCACTAAATCAGCCCCAGCATTTT. This encodes CASSRSGTALNQPQHF.

The V and J genes are TRBV6-5 and TRBJ2-7; 7 bases fit TRBD1. V shed 4 bases and J 2 bases; nucleotides not matched to a gene: 8. The V gene's germline CDR1 is MNHEY and CDR2 SVGAGI. The CDR3 loop spans 15 amino acids. Written as DNA, the CDR3 is TGTGCCAGCAGTTCCCCGGGGCAGGGGGCCTACGAGCAGTACTTC. Translating it yields CASSSPGQGAYEQYF.

The chain is built from TRBV5-6 and TRBJ2-6, with TRBD1 matching 9 bases. The trim removed 0 bases at V and 0 bases at J, leaving 7 bases unmatched. Germline CDR1 and CDR2: SGHDT and YYEEEE. The CDR3 sequence is 19 residues long. The CDR3 DNA is TGTGCCAGCAGCTTGGGTTTGTTGGGACAGGGCTCTGGGGCCAACGTCCTGACTTTC. Protein product: CASSLGLLGQGSGANVLTF.

The rearrangement links TRBV5-6 to TRBJ2-1, with 11 positions matching TRBD2. Germline-derived CDR1 and CDR2 are SGHDT and YYEEEE. This CDR3 has 16 residues. The J segment lost 3 bases and the V segment lost 4 bases, leaving 6 bases of the junction unmatched. CDR3 bases: TGTGCCAGCAGCGAGGGACTAGCGGCTCTCTACAATGAGCAGTTCTTC. As protein: CASSEGLAALYNEQFF.

This clone came up once. The V call is TRBV10-3, the J call TRBJ2-1, with D unresolved. Trimming removed 2 bases at V and 2 bases at J, with 10 bases between. Germline values: CDR1 ENHRY, CDR2 SYGVKD. There are 15 residues in the CDR3. This chain's CDR3 is CAISEDPGPYNEQFF. CDR3 in DNA: TGTGCCATCAGTGAGGACCCAGGACCCTACAATGAGCAGTTCTTC.

CDR3 in DNA: TGTGCCAGCTCCCCCGGGGGGGGGTCAGAATACGGCTACACCTTC. This translates into CASSPGGGSEYGYTF. This chain joins TRBV18 and TRBJ1-2, with a possible D match to TRBD1 (5 bases). Germline CDR1 reads KGHSH; CDR2 reads LQKENI. The CDR3 length is 15 residues. V shed 6 bases and J shed 8 bases, with 22 bases lying between them.

The chain joins TRBV6-1 to TRBJ2-1; no clear D. Trimming pared 2 bases from V and 7 bases from J, leaving 9 bases between. Germline assignment: CDR1 MNHNS and CDR2 SASEGT. This CDR3 spans 13 amino acids. As DNA, the CDR3 is TGTGCCAGCAGTGAACGGCAGGCAAATGAGCAGTTCTTC. The encoded protein is CASSERQANEQFF.

The rearrangement links TRBV2 to TRBJ2-2; D might be TRBD2 (6 bases). Germline V gene lookup returns CDR1 SNHLY and CDR2 FYNNEI. V was shortened by 7 bases and J by 7 bases, with 13 bases between the two germline ends. The CDR3 runs 13 residues. CDR3 nucleotides: TGTGCCAGCAAACTAGCAGGGTTCGGGGAGCTGTTTTTT. It specifies CASKLAGFGELFF.

V and J are TRBV4-2 and TRBJ2-1, with no clear D. V dropped 0 bases and J dropped 8 bases, with 14 bases sitting between them. Per the germline V gene, CDR1 is LGHNA and CDR2 is YNFKEQ. This CDR3 has 15 residues. The CDR3 DNA is TGTGCCAGCAGCCAAGATTGGTTGAAAGGCGATGAGCAGTTCTTC. It is translated as CASSQDWLKGDEQFF.

The chain couples TRBV29-1 to TRBJ2-1, with 11 bases aligning to TRBD2. The germline V gene encodes CDR1 SQVTM and CDR2 ANQGSEA. This CDR3 comprises 14 residues. The V gene end was trimmed by 8 bases and the J gene end by 2 bases; junction bases not matched to a gene: 5. This chain's CDR3 is CSFGTSGPYNEQFF. The CDR3 bases are TGCAGCTTTGGGACTAGCGGCCCCTACAATGAGCAGTTCTTC.

V and J are TRBV7-2 and TRBJ2-7; D is ambiguous. Germline CDR1 and CDR2: SGHTA and FQGNSA. This CDR3 has 14 residues. Trimming took 5 bases from V and 2 from J, leaving 13 bases between them. In DNA, the CDR3 is TGTGCCAGCAGCCCGGAACCGGTCGCCTACGAGCAGTACTTC. It encodes CASSPEPVAYEQYF.

The rearrangement joins TRBV28 to TRBJ1-1, with 7 positions matching TRBD1. Trimming at V came to 6 bases and at J to 1 base, leaving 8 bases not matched to a gene. This CDR3 is 15 amino acids long. Germline V gene data show CDR1 as MDHEN and CDR2 as SYDVKM. The CDR3 reads CASSSPQGRNTEAFF. CDR3 coding DNA: TGTGCCAGCAGCTCGCCACAGGGGAGGAACACTGAAGCTTTCTTT.